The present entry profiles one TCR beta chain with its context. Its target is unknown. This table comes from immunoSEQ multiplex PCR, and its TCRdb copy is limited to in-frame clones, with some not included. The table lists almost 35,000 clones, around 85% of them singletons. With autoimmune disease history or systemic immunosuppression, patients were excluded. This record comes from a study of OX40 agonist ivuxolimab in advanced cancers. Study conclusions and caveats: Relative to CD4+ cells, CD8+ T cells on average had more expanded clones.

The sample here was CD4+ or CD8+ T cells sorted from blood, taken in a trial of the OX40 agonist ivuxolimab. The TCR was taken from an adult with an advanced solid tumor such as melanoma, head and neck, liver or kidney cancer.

CDR3 nucleotides: TGTGCCAGCTCACCAGATACAGGGGGCGGTTATTATGGCTACACCTTC. Its translation is CASSPDTGGGYYGYTF. The chain has TRBV18 and TRBJ1-2, with TRBD1 matching 9 bases. Trimming removed 2 bases from V and 5 bases from J; junction bases left unmatched: 9. CDR3 size: 16 residues. Per the germline V gene, CDR1 is KGHSH and CDR2 is LQKENI.